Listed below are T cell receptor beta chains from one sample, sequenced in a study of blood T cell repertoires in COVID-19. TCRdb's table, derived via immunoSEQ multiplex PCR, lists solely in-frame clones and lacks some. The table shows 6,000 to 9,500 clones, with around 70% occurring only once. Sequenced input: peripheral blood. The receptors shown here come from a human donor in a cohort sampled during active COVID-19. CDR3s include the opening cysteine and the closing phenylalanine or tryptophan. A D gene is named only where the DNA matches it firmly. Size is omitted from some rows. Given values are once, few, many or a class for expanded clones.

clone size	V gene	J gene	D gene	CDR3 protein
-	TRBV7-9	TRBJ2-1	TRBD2	CASSFPGLALNEQFF
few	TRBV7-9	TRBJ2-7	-	CASSSGIRGTYEQYF
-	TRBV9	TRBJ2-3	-	CASSVGNPAGTDTQYF
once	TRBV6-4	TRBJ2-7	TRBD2	CASSDPVGLAGVNEQYF
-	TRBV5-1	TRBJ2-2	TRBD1	CASSLAGTGGTGELFF
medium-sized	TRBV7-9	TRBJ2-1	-	CASSRGDSSPAYNEQFF
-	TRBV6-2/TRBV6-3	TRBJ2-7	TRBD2	CASSYGGGILHEQYF
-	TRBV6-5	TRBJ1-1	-	CASSYSGGLPQAFF
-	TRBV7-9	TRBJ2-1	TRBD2	CASSPGLAEYNEQFF
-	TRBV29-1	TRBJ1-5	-	CSADLPGGTQHF
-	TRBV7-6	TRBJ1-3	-	CASSLDPPPGSGNTIYF
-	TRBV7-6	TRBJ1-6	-	CASSLGGPNSPLHF
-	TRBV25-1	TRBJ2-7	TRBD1	CASSTGAYEQYF
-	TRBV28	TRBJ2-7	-	CASSPYGVGPYEQYF
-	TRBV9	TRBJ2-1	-	CASSPGLLGNEQFF
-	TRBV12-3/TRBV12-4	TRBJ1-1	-	CASSPWETEAFF
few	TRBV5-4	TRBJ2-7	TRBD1	CASSDPGQSSYEQYF
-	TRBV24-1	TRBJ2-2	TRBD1	CATSDPRDRARSNTGELFF
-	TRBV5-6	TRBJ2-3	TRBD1	CASSLSYGTGGWGTQYF
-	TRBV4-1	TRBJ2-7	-	CASSQVGTEGREQYF
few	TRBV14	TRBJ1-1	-	CASRFAGVNTEAFF
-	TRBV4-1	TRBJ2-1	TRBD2	CASSHPSGNEQFF
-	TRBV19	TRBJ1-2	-	CASSPGASYGYTF
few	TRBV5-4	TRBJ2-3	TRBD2	CASSVWTSGGGTQYF
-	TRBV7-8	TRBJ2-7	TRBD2	CASSLVAGGPREQYF
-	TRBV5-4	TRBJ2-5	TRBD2	CASSLRGAGGPQETQYF
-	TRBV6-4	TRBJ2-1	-	CASSALGGNEQFF